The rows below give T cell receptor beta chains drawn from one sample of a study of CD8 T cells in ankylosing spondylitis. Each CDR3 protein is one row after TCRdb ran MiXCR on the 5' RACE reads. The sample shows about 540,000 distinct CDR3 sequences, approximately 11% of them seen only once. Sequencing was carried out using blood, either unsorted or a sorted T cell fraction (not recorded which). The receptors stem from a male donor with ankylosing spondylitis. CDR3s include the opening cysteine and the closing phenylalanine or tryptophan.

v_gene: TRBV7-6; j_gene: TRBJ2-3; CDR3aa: CASSFRGHYTDTQYF
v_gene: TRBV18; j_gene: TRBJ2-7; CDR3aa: CASSAATYEQYF
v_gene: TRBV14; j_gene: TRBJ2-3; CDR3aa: CASSQGTSGRADTQYF
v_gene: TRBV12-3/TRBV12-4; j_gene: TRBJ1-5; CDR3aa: CASSSDRDGQPQHF
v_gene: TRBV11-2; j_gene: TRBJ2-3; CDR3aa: CASSFNRVVADTQYF
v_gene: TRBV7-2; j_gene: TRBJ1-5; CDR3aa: CASSLRGYHQPQHF
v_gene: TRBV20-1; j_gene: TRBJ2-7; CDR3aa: CSARQTSGSGEQYF
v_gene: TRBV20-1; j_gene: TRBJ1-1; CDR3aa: CSAWRDTEAFF
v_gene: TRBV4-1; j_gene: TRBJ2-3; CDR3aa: CASSQEGGLATDTQYF
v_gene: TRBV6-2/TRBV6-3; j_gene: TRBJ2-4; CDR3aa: CASSPRRGLAKNIQYF
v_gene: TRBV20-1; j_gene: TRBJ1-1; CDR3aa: CSARDDRGVNTEAFF
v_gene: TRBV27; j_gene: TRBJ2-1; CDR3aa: CASSYKGQGHDEQFF
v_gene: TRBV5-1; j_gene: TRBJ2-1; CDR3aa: CASSPEASVSREQFF
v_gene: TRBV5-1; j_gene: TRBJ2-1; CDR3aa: CASKLREGLNEQFF
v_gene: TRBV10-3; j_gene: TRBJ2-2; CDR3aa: CASSESIAYANTGELFF
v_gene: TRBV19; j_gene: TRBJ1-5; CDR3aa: CASNPGQGNQPQHF
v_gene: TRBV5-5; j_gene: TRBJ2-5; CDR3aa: CASSQGGFETQYF
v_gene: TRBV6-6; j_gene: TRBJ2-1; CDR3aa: CASNSGSSYEQFF
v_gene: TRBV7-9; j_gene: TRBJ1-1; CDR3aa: CASSHPGLSEAFF
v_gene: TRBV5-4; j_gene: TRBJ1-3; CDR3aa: CASSFTGLSSGNTIYF
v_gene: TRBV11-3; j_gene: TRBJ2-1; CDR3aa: CASSWGLAGGPGDEQFF
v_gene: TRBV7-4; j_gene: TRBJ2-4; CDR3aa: CASSLAGQGIGSVFSSGAKNIQYF